The entry below describes one TCR beta chain. This record comes from a study of PD-1 blockade in classical Hodgkin lymphoma. The CDR3 runs to 14 residues. Germline CDR1 is SGHRS and CDR2 is YFSETQ. V was clipped by 5 bases and J by 5 bases, with 11 bases between them. TCRdb's table, derived via immunoSEQ multiplex PCR, lists solely in-frame clones and lacks some. This sample has about 21,000 clones; roughly 76% occur once, and the top ten carry roughly 1.2%. Time point here: cycle 4 day 1 (C4D1), after 5 to 7 weeks of nivolumab. Each and every patient relapsed after autologous stem cell transplantation, and patients got differing brentuximab vedotin exposure. By magnetic negative selection, CD4+ T cells were purified from thawed PBMCs.

Sequenced here: CD4+ T cells from blood, sampled before the fourth cycle of nivolumab. The chain links TRBV5-1 to TRBJ1-6; a weak D match, TRBD1 (6 bases). The origin of this receptor is a human donor with classical Hodgkin lymphoma. Here the CDR3 DNA reads TGCGCCAGCAGGACAGGTAGAGATAATTCACCCCTCCACTTT. It encodes CASRTGRDNSPLHF. The full variable domain, completed using reference TRBV5-1 and TRBJ1-6, is KAGVTQTPRYLIKTRGQQVTLSCSPISGHRSVSWYQQTPGQGLQFLFEYFSETQRNKGNFPGRFSGRQFSNSRSEMNVSTLELGDSALYLCASRTGRDNSPLHFGNGTRLTVT.